This entry lists 27 T cell receptor beta chains sequenced from one sample in a study of shared clonotypes between healthy human individuals. Libraries were prepared by immunoSEQ multiplex PCR; TCRdb keeps only in-frame clonotypes and omits some of them. The sample holds about 510,000 clones, over 60% seen once. The material sequenced was PBMCs. The receptors originated from a woman aged 40 to 49 in good health. Some clones in this sample may be carry-over from other donors' samples.

This chain uses TRBV6-1 with TRBJ2-1; 11 nucleotides line up with TRBD2. This CDR3 contains 15 residues. The ends lost 7 bases at V and 8 bases at J; junction bases unmatched: 10. Germline CDR1 is MNHNS and CDR2 is SASEGT. In DNA form, the CDR3 reads TGTGCCAGCACCGACGTAGCGGGAGGGCCACATGAGCAGTTCTTC. Its translation: CASTDVAGGPHEQFF.

The chain employs TRBV7-8 and TRBJ2-3; no firm D call. The germline V gene has CDR1 SGHVS and CDR2 FQNEAQ. The V end was cut by 2 bases, the J end by 1 base, with 13 bases between. This CDR3 contains 16 residues. The CDR3 sequence is CASSLRSTFRTDTQYF. DNA for the CDR3: TGTGCCAGCAGCTTAAGGAGCACTTTTCGCACAGATACGCAGTATTTT.

This clone occurred a few times. The chain joins TRBV4-3 to TRBJ1-5, with D unclear. The V end was cut by 4 bases, the J end by 2 bases, with 9 bases between. CDR1 and CDR2 (germline): LGHNA, YSLEER. The CDR3 length is 14 residues. In nucleotides, the CDR3 is TGCGCCAGCAGCCCAGCATGGGGCAATCAGCCCCAGCATTTT. Translated, it gives CASSPAWGNQPQHF.

J is TRBJ1-2 and V is TRBV7-8; D ambiguous. CDR3 length: 12 amino acids. Germline CDR1 SGHVS, CDR2 FQNEAQ. V lost 5 bases and J 7 bases, leaving 11 bases between the germline ends. This CDR3 is CASSPGVFGYTF. In nucleotides, the CDR3 is TGTGCCAGCAGCCCTGGGGTATTTGGCTACACCTTC. Looking up the rest from reference TRBV7-8 and TRBJ1-2 gives the full variable domain: GAGVSQSPRYKVAKRGQDVALRCDPISGHVSLFWYQQALGQGPEFLTYFQNEAQLDKSGLPSDRFFAERPEGSVSTLKIQRTQQEDSAVYLCASSPGVFGYTFGSGTRLTVV.

The chain couples TRBV9 to TRBJ2-2; D ambiguous. The V and J ends lost 0 bases and 8 bases respectively, with 8 bases between them. CDR1 and CDR2 from the germline V gene are SGDLS and YYNGEE. The CDR3 sequence is 13 residues long. The CDR3 loop reads CASSVVLLGELFF. The CDR3 nucleotides read TGTGCCAGCAGCGTAGTGTTGTTGGGGGAGCTGTTTTTT.

This clone was seen many times. The V gene is TRBV1, the J gene TRBJ2-7; the DNA was not used to check the table's D call, TRBD2. TRBV1 is deemed a pseudogene. The CDR3 is made up of 12 amino acids. The CDR3 spells CTSAGRRYEQYF. Here the CDR3 DNA reads TGCACCAGCGCGGGAAGGAGGTACGAGCAGTACTTC.

The chain couples TRBV9 to TRBJ2-7, with D perhaps TRBD2 (5 bases). CDR1 is SGDLS, CDR2 YYNGEE, per germline. V gave up 0 bases and J gave up 4 bases, with 14 bases separating them. The CDR3 consists of 15 residues. The CDR3 nucleotides read TGTGCCAGCAGCGTAGGAGGGTCTACAGATTACGAGCAGTACTTC. Translating it yields CASSVGGSTDYEQYF.

The chain couples TRBV5-1 to TRBJ2-5; a possible D gene is TRBD1 (6 bases). Deletions cut 1 base from V and 2 bases from J, with 15 bases between. Per the germline V gene, CDR1 is SGHRS and CDR2 is YFSETQ. The CDR3 consists of 16 residues. The CDR3: CASSLNLAGEQETQYF. The CDR3 DNA reads as TGCGCCAGCAGCTTGAATCTGGCAGGGGAGCAAGAGACCCAGTACTTC. Full variable domain (outside the CDR3, taken from reference TRBV5-1 and TRBJ2-5): KAGVTQTPRYLIKTRGQQVTLSCSPISGHRSVSWYQQTPGQGLQFLFEYFSETQRNKGNFPGRFSGRQFSNSRSEMNVSTLELGDSALYLCASSLNLAGEQETQYFGPGTRLLVL.

The J gene is TRBJ2-5, the V gene TRBV4-2; D possibly corresponds to TRBD2 (6 bases). The J call may be in error: the DNA end matches TRBJ2-7 better. Germline V CDR1 and CDR2: LGHNA, YNFKEQ. The CDR3 covers 15 residues. The CDR3 DNA follows: TGTGCCAGCAGCCAAGGTCAGGACTATTCCTACGAGCAGTACTTC. Protein: CASSQGQDYSYEQYF.

The rearrangement joins TRBV7-9 to TRBJ1-1; tentatively, D is TRBD1 (5 bases). Germline CDR1 and CDR2: SEHNR and FQNEAQ (reference sequence). This CDR3 has 16 amino acids. Trimming removed 5 bases from V and 1 base from J, with 17 bases in between. The CDR3 nucleotides are TGTGCCAGCAGCCCTGAGGTCAGGGTGAAGAACACTGAAGCTTTCTTT. Amino acid sequence: CASSPEVRVKNTEAFF.

The J gene is TRBJ1-1, the V gene TRBV19; 9 bases align to TRBD1. This CDR3 region has 17 residues. The J segment lost 4 bases and the V segment lost 6 bases, leaving 15 bases of the junction unmatched. The germline gives CDR1 LNHDA, CDR2 SQIVND (reference sequence). The CDR3 coding sequence is TGTGCCAGTAGGTACAGGGGGCGCCCCGGTATGGGCACTGAAGCTTTCTTT. Translated, it gives CASRYRGRPGMGTEAFF.

The chain employs TRBV7-9 and TRBJ2-1; D perhaps matches TRBD2 (5 bases). With 5 bases removed from V and 7 bases from J, the gap between germline ends came to 12 bases. The CDR3 loop spans 13 amino acids. Germline lookup yields CDR1 SEHNR and CDR2 FQNEAQ (reference sequence). The DNA of the CDR3 is TGTGCCAGCAGCGGGAGCGGCCAAAATGAGCAGTTCTTC. Its translation: CASSGSGQNEQFF.

The count of this clone is one. The chain uses TRBV10-2 and TRBJ2-1, with a possible D match to TRBD2 (6 bases). The V end lost 9 bases, the J end lost 2 bases, and 14 bases lay between the germline ends. Germline V lookup: CDR1 WSHSY, CDR2 SAAADI. The CDR3 totals 14 residues. CDR3 nucleotides: TGCGCCAGTGGTGGAGGGGCCACCTACAATGAGCAGTTCTTC. The encoded protein is CASGGGATYNEQFF.

The chain is built from TRBV7-3 and TRBJ2-7; 14 bases are a match to TRBD2. After removal of 2 bases from V and 1 base from J, the junction contained 4 bases not matched to a gene. The length of the CDR3 is 17 residues. Germline lookup yields CDR1 SGHTA and CDR2 FQGTGA. CDR3 amino acids: CASSLGGLAGVSYEQYF. In DNA form, the CDR3 reads TGTGCCAGCAGCTTAGGGGGACTAGCGGGAGTTTCCTACGAGCAGTACTTC.

This rearrangement joins TRBV29-1 to TRBJ2-6; D uncertain. Trimming pared 3 bases from V and 4 bases from J, leaving 7 bases between. The germline gives CDR1 SQVTM, CDR2 ANQGSEA. The CDR3 runs to 13 residues. Written as DNA, the CDR3 is TGCAGCGTTGAGAAGGAGGGGGCCAACGTCCTGACTTTC. It yields the protein CSVEKEGANVLTF. The full variable domain, completed using reference TRBV29-1 and TRBJ2-6, is SAVISQKPSRDICQRGTSLTIQCQVDSQVTMMFWYRQQPGQSLTLIATANQGSEATYESGFVIDKFPISRPNLTFSTLTVSNMSPEDSSIYLCSVEKEGANVLTFGAGSRLTVL.

DNA of the CDR3: TGCGCCAGCAGCTTGTTCCCTACTAGCGGGAACGAGCAGTACTTC. Its protein is CASSLFPTSGNEQYF. The rearrangement uses TRBV5-1 and TRBJ2-7; TRBD2 agrees at 10 bases. The CDR3 is 15 amino acids. Germline lookup yields CDR1 SGHRS and CDR2 YFSETQ. V lost 1 base to trimming and J lost 5 bases; unmatched junction nucleotides: 6.

The chain combines TRBV28 with TRBJ2-3; D possibly uses TRBD1 or TRBD2 (7 bases each). Trimming shortened V by 6 bases and J by 13 bases, and 26 bases separated the two germline ends. Germline V CDR1 and CDR2: MDHEN, SYDVKM. This CDR3 contains 15 residues. The CDR3 DNA reads TGTGCCAGCAGCCGAGACAGGGAGGGATCCCCAAGGGAGTATTTT. Protein product: CASSRDREGSPREYF.

This clone was seen only once. This chain joins TRBV6-4 and TRBJ1-2, with 7 bases lining up with TRBD1. Trimming cost V 4 bases and J 3 bases; bases outside gene matches: 11. Germline CDR1 and CDR2: MRHNA and SNTAGT. The CDR3 consists of 16 residues. This CDR3 is CASSGGDRPQDYGYTF. CDR3 nucleotide sequence: TGTGCCAGCAGTGGCGGGGACAGACCCCAGGACTATGGCTACACCTTC.

This clone was recorded many times. The chain employs TRBV4-1 and TRBJ2-7; D may be TRBD2 (6 bases). Trimming shortened V by 1 base and J by 3 bases, and 25 bases separated the two germline ends. Germline V gene sequence: CDR1 MGHRA, CDR2 YSYEKL. CDR3 length: 19 residues. The CDR3 is CASSQGSGLLTGANYEQYF. The DNA for the CDR3 is TGCGCCAGCAGCCAAGGCTCGGGTCTCCTGACGGGAGCGAACTACGAGCAGTACTTC.

The rearrangement links TRBV15 to TRBJ2-5; 10 nucleotides agree with TRBD1. Per germline, CDR1 LNHNV and CDR2 YYDKDF (reference sequence). The CDR3 totals 17 residues. V lost 5 bases, J lost 7 bases, and 16 bases stayed unmatched. CDR3 sequence: CATSASQGTGVSWTQYF. In DNA form, the CDR3 reads TGTGCCACCAGCGCCTCACAAGGGACAGGGGTTTCTTGGACCCAGTACTTC.

This clone turned up a few times. J is TRBJ2-7 and V is TRBV6-1; 7 bases are a match to TRBD1. The V segment lost 11 bases and the J segment 4 bases; nucleotides outside the gene matches: 17. The CDR3 runs 15 residues. CDR1 and CDR2 from the germline V gene are MNHNS and SASEGT. CDR3 sequence reads: CAANNPPGQTYEQYF. DNA for the CDR3: TGTGCCGCAAATAACCCTCCGGGACAGACATACGAGCAGTACTTC.

In its sample, this clone was seen a few times. The J gene is TRBJ2-1, the V gene TRBV27, with a tentative D call TRBD2 (5 bases). The germline V gene has CDR1 MNHEY and CDR2 SMNVEV (reference sequence). There are 16 residues in the CDR3. V dropped 3 bases and J dropped 7 bases, with 19 bases sitting between them. Here the CDR3 reads CASSFRADLVWNEQFF. DNA of the CDR3: TGTGCCAGCAGTTTTAGAGCGGATCTGGTCTGGAATGAGCAGTTCTTC.

The rearrangement uses TRBV7-2 and TRBJ2-7; TRBD1 is a possible D gene (5 bases). The CDR3 loop spans 15 amino acids. Germline V lookup: CDR1 SGHTA, CDR2 FQGNSA. V lost 2 bases and J 5 bases, leaving 16 bases between the germline ends. The CDR3 sequence: CASSLRQGWSHEQYF. As DNA, the CDR3 is TGTGCCAGCAGCTTACGGCAGGGATGGTCCCACGAGCAGTACTTC.

The rearrangement links TRBV7-8 to TRBJ1-4; tentatively, D is TRBD1 (6 bases). V lost 5 bases to trimming and J lost 7 bases, with 17 bases between them. Per germline, CDR1 SGHVS and CDR2 FQNEAQ. The CDR3 has 15 residues. Here the CDR3 reads CASSTEGVEGEKLFF. CDR3 nucleotide sequence: TGTGCCAGCAGCACAGAGGGGGTGGAAGGTGAAAAACTGTTTTTT. The whole variable domain, filled in from reference TRBV7-8 and TRBJ1-4, reads GAGVSQSPRYKVAKRGQDVALRCDPISGHVSLFWYQQALGQGPEFLTYFQNEAQLDKSGLPSDRFFAERPEGSVSTLKIQRTQQEDSAVYLCASSTEGVEGEKLFFGSGTQLSVL.

The rearrangement joins TRBV9 to TRBJ2-7; 9 nucleotides line up with TRBD2. The germline V gene has CDR1 SGDLS and CDR2 YYNGEE. After removal of 7 bases from V and 6 bases from J, the junction contained 8 bases not matched to a gene. The CDR3 loop spans 13 amino acids. Here the CDR3 DNA reads TGTGCCAGCCCGTTGCGGGAGGGCCGCGAGCAGTACTTC. It encodes CASPLREGREQYF.

This chain uses TRBV30 with TRBJ1-6; TRBD1 is a possible D gene (5 bases). This CDR3 has 15 amino acids. The V gene's germline CDR1 is GTSNPN and CDR2 SVGIG (reference sequence). V was shortened by 2 bases and J by 13 bases, with 21 bases between the two germline ends. This CDR3 reads CAWSLRQSFSEPLHF. The CDR3 coding sequence is TGTGCCTGGAGTCTTAGACAGAGCTTTTCGGAGCCCCTCCACTTT. Supplemented by reference TRBV30 and TRBJ1-6, the full variable domain reads SQTIHQWPATLVQPVGSPLSLECTVEGTSNPNLYWYRQAAGRGLQLLFYSVGIGQISSEVPQNLSASRPQDRQFILSSKKLLLSDSGFYLCAWSLRQSFSEPLHFGNGTRLTVT.

This clone was detected ten times or more. The chain couples TRBV19 to TRBJ2-3, with TRBD2 identical over 7 bases. CDR3 length: 14 residues. V was pared by 10 bases and J by 3 bases, with 10 bases of the junction left unmatched. CDR1 is LNHDA and CDR2 is SQIVND in the germline V gene (reference sequence). CDR3 bases: TGTGCCACTAAGAACCGGGAGGCTACAGATACGCAGTATTTT. Its translation is CATKNREATDTQYF.